Sequencing of this T cell receptor beta chain was carried out in a study of Ad26.COV2.S vaccination and SARS-CoV-2 variants. Across the whole study: The donor participated in the COV1001 trial, in its Ad26.COV2.S arm. Intramuscularly, Ad26.COV2.S was given either once or twice, 56 days apart.

Measured with immunoSEQ multiplex PCR; TCRdb has only the in-frame clones, and not every one. Of about 400,000 clones in the sample, 89% were seen once. V was trimmed by 1 base and J by 11 bases, leaving 14 bases between them. The CDR3 sequence is 13 residues long. Germline loops: CDR1 LGHDT, CDR2 YNNKEL (reference sequence). As for treatment: around 19 received Ad26.COV2.S at low or high dose, single or two shots; about 5 received placebo; per-sample allocation not given. Day 63 after the first injection of vaccine or placebo was the sampling time. Sequenced here: peripheral blood, sampled in a trial of Ad26.COV2.S vaccine versus placebo. The chain couples TRBV3-1 (or the pseudogene TRBV3-2) to TRBJ1-1; D not resolved. The source is a person aged 18 to 59 who received the Ad26.COV2.S COVID-19 vaccine or a placebo. Written as DNA, the CDR3 is TGTGCCAGCAGCCAAGCAGACGCAGCTCAGGCTTTCTTT. As protein: CASSQADAAQAFF.